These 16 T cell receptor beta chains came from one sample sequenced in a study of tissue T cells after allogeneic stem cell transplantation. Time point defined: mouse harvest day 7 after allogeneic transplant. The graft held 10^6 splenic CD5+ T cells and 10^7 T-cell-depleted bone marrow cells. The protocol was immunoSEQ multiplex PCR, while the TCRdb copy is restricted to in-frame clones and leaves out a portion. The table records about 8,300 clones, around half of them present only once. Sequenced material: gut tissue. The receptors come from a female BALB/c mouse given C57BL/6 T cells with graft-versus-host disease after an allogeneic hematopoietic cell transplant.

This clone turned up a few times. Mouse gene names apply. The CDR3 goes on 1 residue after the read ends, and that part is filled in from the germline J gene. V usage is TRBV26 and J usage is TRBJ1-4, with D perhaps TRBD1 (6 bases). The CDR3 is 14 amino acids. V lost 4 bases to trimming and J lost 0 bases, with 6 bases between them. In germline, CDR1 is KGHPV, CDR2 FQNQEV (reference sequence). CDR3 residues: CASSRTVSNERLFF. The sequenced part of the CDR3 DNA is TGTGCCAGCAGTCGGACAGTTTCCAACGAAAGATTATTT.

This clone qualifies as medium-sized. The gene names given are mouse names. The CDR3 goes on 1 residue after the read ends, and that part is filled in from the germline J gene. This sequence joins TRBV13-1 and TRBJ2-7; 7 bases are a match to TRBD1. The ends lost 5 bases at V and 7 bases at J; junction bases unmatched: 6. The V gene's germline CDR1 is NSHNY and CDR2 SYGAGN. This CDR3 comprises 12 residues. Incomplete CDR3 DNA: TGTGCCAGCAGCAAGACAGGGAGGGAACAGTAC. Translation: CASSKTGREQY. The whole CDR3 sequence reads CASSKTGREQYF.

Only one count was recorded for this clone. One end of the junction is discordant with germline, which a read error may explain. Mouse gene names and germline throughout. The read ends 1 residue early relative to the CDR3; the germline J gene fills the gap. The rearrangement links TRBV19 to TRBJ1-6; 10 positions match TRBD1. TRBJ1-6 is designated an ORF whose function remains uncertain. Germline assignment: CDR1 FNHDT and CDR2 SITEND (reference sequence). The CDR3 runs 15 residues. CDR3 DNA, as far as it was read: TGTACCAGCAGTCGGACAGGGGGCTATAATTCGCCCCTCTAC. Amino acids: CTSSRTGGYNSPLY. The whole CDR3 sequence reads CTSSRTGGYNSPLYF.

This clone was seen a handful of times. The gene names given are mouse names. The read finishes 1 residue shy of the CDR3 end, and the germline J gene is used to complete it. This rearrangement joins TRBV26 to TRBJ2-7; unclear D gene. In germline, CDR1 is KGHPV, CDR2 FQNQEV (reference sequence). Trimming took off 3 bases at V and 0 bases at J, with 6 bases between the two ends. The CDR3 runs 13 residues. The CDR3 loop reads CASSLHNSYEQYF. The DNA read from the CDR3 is TGTGCCAGCAGTCTACACAACTCCTATGAACAGTAC.

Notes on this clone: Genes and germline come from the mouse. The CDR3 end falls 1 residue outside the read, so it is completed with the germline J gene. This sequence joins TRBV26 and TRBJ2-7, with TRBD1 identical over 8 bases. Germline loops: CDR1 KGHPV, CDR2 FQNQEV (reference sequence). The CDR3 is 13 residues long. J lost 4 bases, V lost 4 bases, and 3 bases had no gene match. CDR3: CASSRQGPYEQYF. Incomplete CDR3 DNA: TGTGCCAGCAGTCGACAGGGGCCTTATGAACAGTAC.

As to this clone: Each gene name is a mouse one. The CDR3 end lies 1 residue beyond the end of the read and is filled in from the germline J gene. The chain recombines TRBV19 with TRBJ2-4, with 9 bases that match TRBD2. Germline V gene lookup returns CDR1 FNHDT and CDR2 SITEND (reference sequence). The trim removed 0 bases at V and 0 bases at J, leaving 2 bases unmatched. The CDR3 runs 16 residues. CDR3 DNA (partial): TGTGCCAGCAGTATAGAACTGGGGGGAAGTCAAAACACCTTGTAC. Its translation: CASSIELGGSQNTLY. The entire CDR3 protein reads CASSIELGGSQNTLYF.

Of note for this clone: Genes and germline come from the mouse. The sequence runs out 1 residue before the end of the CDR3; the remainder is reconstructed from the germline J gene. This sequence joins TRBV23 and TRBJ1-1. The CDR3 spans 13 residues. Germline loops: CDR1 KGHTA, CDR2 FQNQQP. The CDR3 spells CSSSRGANTEVFF. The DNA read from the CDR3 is TGCTCCAGCAGTCGGGGGGCAAACACAGAAGTCTTC.

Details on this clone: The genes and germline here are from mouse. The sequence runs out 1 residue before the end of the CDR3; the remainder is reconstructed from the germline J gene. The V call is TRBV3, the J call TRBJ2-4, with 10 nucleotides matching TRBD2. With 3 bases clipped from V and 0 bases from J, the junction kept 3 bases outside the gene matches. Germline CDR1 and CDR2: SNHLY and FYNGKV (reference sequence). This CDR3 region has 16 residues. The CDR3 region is CASSLRTGGSQNTLYF. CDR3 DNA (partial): TGTGCCAGCAGCTTGAGGACTGGGGGTAGTCAAAACACCTTGTAC.

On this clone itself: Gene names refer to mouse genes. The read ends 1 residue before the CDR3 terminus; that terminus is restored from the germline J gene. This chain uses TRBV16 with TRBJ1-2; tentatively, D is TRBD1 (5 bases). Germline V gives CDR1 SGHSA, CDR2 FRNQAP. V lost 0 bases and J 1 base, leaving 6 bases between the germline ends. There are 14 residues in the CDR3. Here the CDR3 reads CASSLDGGNSDYTF. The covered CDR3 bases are TGTGCAAGCAGCTTAGACGGGGGAAACTCCGACTACACC.

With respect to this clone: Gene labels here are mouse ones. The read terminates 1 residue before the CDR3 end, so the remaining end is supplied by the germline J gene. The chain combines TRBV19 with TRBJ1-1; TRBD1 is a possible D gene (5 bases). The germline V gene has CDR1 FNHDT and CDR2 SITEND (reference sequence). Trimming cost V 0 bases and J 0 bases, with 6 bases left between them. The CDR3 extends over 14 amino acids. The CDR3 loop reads CASSIGGANTEVFF. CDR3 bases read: TGTGCCAGCAGTATAGGGGGCGCAAACACAGAAGTCTTC.

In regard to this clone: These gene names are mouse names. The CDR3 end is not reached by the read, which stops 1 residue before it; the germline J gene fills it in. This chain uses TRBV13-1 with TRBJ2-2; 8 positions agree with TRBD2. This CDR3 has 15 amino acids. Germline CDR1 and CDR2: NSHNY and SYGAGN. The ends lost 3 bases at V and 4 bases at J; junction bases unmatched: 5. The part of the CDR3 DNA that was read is TGTGCCAGCAGTGCGCGGACTGGGTTCACCGGGCAGCTCTAC. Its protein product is CASSARTGFTGQLY. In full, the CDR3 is CASSARTGFTGQLYF.

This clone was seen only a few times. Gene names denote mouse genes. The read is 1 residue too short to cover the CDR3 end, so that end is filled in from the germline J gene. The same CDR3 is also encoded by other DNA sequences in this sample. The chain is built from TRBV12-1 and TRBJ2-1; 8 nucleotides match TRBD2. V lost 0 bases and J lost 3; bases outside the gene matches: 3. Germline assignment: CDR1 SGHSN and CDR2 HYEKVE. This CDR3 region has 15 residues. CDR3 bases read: TGTGCCAGCTCTCTCGTTCTGGGGGGCTATGCTGAGCAGTTC. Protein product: CASSLVLGGYAEQF. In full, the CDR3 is CASSLVLGGYAEQFF.

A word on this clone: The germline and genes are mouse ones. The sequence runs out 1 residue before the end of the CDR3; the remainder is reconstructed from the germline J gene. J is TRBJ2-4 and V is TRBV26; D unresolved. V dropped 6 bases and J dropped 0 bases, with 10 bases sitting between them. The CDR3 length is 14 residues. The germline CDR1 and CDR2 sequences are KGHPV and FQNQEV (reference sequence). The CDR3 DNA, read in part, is TGTGCCAGCAGCCCAATCAATAGTCAAAACACCTTGTAC. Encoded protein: CASSPINSQNTLY. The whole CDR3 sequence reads CASSPINSQNTLYF. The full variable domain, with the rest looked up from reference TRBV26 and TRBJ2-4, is NSKVIQTPRYLVKGQGQKAKMRCIPEKGHPVVFWYQQNKNNEFKFLINFQNQEVLQQIDMTEKRFSAECPSNSPCSLEIQSSEAGDSALYLCASSPINSQNTLYFGAGTRLSVL.

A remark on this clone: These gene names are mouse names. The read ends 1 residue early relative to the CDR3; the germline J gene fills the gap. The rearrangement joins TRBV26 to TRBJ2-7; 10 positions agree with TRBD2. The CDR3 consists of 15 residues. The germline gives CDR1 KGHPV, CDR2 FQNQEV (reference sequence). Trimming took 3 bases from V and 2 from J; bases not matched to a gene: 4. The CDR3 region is CASSLLGGRTYEQYF. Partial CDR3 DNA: TGTGCCAGCAGTCTCCTGGGGGGGCGGACCTATGAACAGTAC.

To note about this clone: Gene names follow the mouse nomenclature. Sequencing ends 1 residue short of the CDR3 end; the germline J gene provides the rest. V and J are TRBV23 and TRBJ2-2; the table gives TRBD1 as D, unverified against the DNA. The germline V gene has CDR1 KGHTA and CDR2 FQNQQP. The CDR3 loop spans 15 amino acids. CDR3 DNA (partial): TGCTCCAGCAGTCAATCGCGAGGTGACACCGGGCAGCTCTAC. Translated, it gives CSSSQSRGDTGQLY. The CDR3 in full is CSSSQSRGDTGQLYF.

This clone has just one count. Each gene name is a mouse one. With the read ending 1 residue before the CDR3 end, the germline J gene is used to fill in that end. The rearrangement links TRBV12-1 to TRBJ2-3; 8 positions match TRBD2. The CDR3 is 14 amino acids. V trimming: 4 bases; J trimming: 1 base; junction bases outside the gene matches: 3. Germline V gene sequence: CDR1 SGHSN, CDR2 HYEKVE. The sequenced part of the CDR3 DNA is TGTGCCAGCTCGCAGACTGGGGGTGCAGAAACGCTGTAT. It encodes CASSQTGGAETLY. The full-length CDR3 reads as CASSQTGGAETLYF.